What follows are 10 T cell receptor beta chains derived from one specimen sequenced in a study of shared clonotypes between healthy human individuals. The naive CD8 subset, CD45RO-negative cells positively selected for CCR7, excluded terminally differentiated effector memory CD45RA+ cells. Sequenced by immunoSEQ multiplex PCR; TCRdb stores in-frame clones only, minus some. This sample has some 2 million clones, with about 95% found just once. The source material was naive CD8+ T cells sorted from blood. These TCRs come from a man between 18 and 35 years old in good health.

This clone has just one count. This rearrangement joins TRBV11-2 to TRBJ1-6; no clear D. In germline, CDR1 is SGHAT, CDR2 FQNNGV. The V end was cut by 0 bases, the J end by 8 bases, with 5 bases between. This CDR3 has 13 residues. CDR3 protein: CASSLESDSPLHF. CDR3 DNA: TGTGCCAGCAGCTTAGAGTCAGATTCACCCCTCCACTTT.

The chain joins TRBV5-6 to TRBJ2-1; 11 bases agree with TRBD1. The CDR3 has 15 amino acids. Per the germline V gene, CDR1 is SGHDT and CDR2 is YYEEEE. Trimming took 4 bases from V and 7 from J; bases not matched to a gene: 7. DNA for the CDR3: TGTGCCAGCAGCCCTGGACAGGGGGCGCGTAATGAGCAGTTCTTC. This gives the protein CASSPGQGARNEQFF.

About this clone: Germline and junction disagree at one end, which may indicate a read error. V usage is TRBV13 and J usage is TRBJ1-1, with D hard to call. Germline assignment: CDR1 PRHDT and CDR2 FYEKMQ (reference sequence). The CDR3 runs 12 residues. The CDR3 spells CASTLNPTEAFF. CDR3 bases: TGTGCCAGCACCTTAAACCCCACTGAAGCTTTCTTT.

This chain connects TRBV2 to TRBJ2-7; D unclear. The germline V and J ends were trimmed by 10 bases and 2 bases, with 18 bases remaining between them. The CDR3 is made up of 14 amino acids. The germline V gene encodes CDR1 SNHLY and CDR2 FYNNEI. The CDR3 DNA reads as TGTGCCACCTCCGGGTCCAGCCTCCCCTACGAGCAGTACTTC. Translated, it gives CATSGSSLPYEQYF.

The chain uses TRBV28 and TRBJ1-2, with a possible D match to TRBD1 (6 bases). V lost 6 bases to trimming and J lost 0 bases, with 14 bases between them. The CDR3 spans 15 residues. From germline, CDR1 is MDHEN and CDR2 SYDVKM. CDR3 region: CASRSPGQANYGYTF. The CDR3 DNA sequence: TGTGCCAGCAGATCCCCGGGACAAGCTAACTATGGCTACACCTTC.

The chain combines TRBV27 with TRBJ2-4; weak D call: TRBD1 (6 bases). This CDR3 has 16 residues. V lost 2 bases to trimming and J lost 3 bases, with 14 bases between them. Germline lookup yields CDR1 MNHEY and CDR2 SMNVEV (reference sequence). This chain's CDR3 is CASSLTGGIGKNIQYF. CDR3 bases: TGTGCCAGCAGTTTAACTGGGGGCATAGGCAAAAACATTCAGTACTTC.

Comment on this clone: A single base separates this from a much larger clone, so it may be a read error. Distinct nucleotide sequences in the sample also encode this CDR3. The chain carries TRBV27 and TRBJ2-7; TRBD1 aligns across 7 bases. The CDR3 covers 13 residues. The germline V gene encodes CDR1 MNHEY and CDR2 SMNVEV (reference sequence). The ends lost 4 bases at V and 2 bases at J; junction bases unmatched: 2. CDR3 nucleotide sequence: TGTGCCAGCAGTTCTCAGGGGGCCTACGAGCAGTACTTC. The encoded protein is CASSSQGAYEQYF.

The chain joins TRBV11-1 to TRBJ1-1; 7 positions agree with TRBD1. Looked up from germline, CDR1 is SGHAT and CDR2 is FQDESV (reference sequence). V lost 7 bases, J lost 7 bases, and 9 bases stayed unmatched. The length of the CDR3 is 13 residues. CDR3 nucleotides: TGTGCCAGCACTATGTTGGCAGGGGGTGAAGCTTTCTTT. Its translation is CASTMLAGGEAFF.

The chain uses TRBV4-2 and TRBJ2-7, with D possibly being TRBD1 (6 bases). There are 15 residues in the CDR3. Trimming left V 0 bases short and J 5 bases short, with 14 bases between. CDR1 is LGHNA and CDR2 is YNFKEQ in the germline V gene. In nucleotides, the CDR3 is TGTGCCAGCAGCCAAGAGCATGGGGGCATAAACGAGCAGTACTTC. It is translated as CASSQEHGGINEQYF.

The chain has TRBV6-5 and TRBJ2-7; TRBD2 matches 10 bases. The germline V gene encodes CDR1 MNHEY and CDR2 SVGAGI. This CDR3 region has 15 residues. Unmatched junction bases numbered 11, after V lost 8 bases and J lost 4 bases. This chain's CDR3 is CASGKIAGGLYEQYF. The DNA of the CDR3 is TGTGCCAGCGGTAAAATAGCGGGGGGCCTATACGAGCAGTACTTC.